This T cell receptor beta chain was identified during a study of T cells in Graves' hyperthyroidism and ophthalmopathy. Study as a whole: Sampling of peripheral blood happened at initial diagnosis, prior to any treatment.

From RNA transcripts, TCR beta CDR3 regions were amplified. The HTBI primer set drove a first-round RT-PCR of the TCR CDR3. Each CDR3 protein gets one entry after TCRdb re-called the multiplex PCR reads with MiXCR. The top ten clones hold around 30% of a sample with roughly 700,000 distinct CDR3 sequences, roughly a third of them seen once. General study points: Among clonotypes expanded in thyroid above 0.001, most were also found in blood.

These patients, aged 18 to 65, had recently diagnosed hyperthyroidism lasting under 2 months. The study left out patients who had uncontrolled infection, other autoimmune disease, pregnancy or lactation. The table lists this clonotype with a count of one. Its antigen is not known. CDR1 and CDR2 from the germline V gene are LNHNV and YYDKDF (reference sequence). There are 16 residues in the CDR3. The ends were cut back, 5 bases at V and 2 bases at J, with 16 bases in the middle. The TCR sequence derives from a woman aged 35 to 49 with Graves' hyperthyroidism. The V gene is TRBV15, the J gene TRBJ1-5; D is ambiguous. Material: blood. The CDR3 sequence: CATSPASGSCNQPQHF. DNA for the CDR3: TGTGCCACCAGCCCCGCGAGCGGGAGTTGCAATCAGCCCCAGCATTTT.